What follows is one TCR delta chain and its context. In its sample, this clone comes out as medium-sized (0.01 to 0.1%). The target of this receptor is not known. No quality values exist for individual bases; no much larger clone is one base distant. V and J are trimmed by 0 bases and 0 bases, and the gene matches miss 9 bases of the junction. There are 19 amino acids in the CDR3, from cysteine to phenylalanine inclusive. The kept DNA is CDR3 alone, 57 bases in frame from the first base. Based on the germline V gene, the CDR1 and CDR2 sequences are TSWWSYY and QGS. This entry belongs to a study of gamma-delta T cells after stem cell transplantation (TCRdb year 2016). Library preparation used RT-PCR. The data were produced on an Illumina MiSeq. TCRdb processed the public reads again with the CATT caller, after which rows with matching DNA were combined. The sample profile shows 2,900 or so delta-chain clones; approximately 22% of them were found once. The ten largest clones represent less than 30% of the sample.

This sequence was found in a human donor. It is not recorded whose cells these are; they may come from a transplant donor. Material: gamma-delta T cells. The chain is assembled from TRDV1 and TRDJ1; TRDD3 matches 11 bases in the middle. The bases read TGTGCTCTTGGGGAACTCCGGATCCTGGGGGATACCTACACCGATAAACTCATCTTT. It specifies CALGELRILGDTYTDKLIF.